This TCR beta chain was obtained from a study of T cell repertoires in cytomegalovirus infection. Each CDR3 protein is one row after TCRdb ran MiXCR on the reads. The sample gives about a million distinct CDR3 sequences, about a third of which show up once; 10% to 15% is in the top ten. The germline V gene has CDR1 KGHDR and CDR2 SFDVKD. The CDR3 extends over 16 amino acids. V was pared by 4 bases and J by 8 bases, with 7 bases of the junction left unmatched. Worth noting for this clonotype: Its cognate antigen is unknown.

This chain joins TRBV24-1 and TRBJ2-1, with TRBD2 matching over 13 bases. Sample: cultured CD8+ T cells from PBMCs, taken from culture after CMV antigen stimulation. This clonotype originated in a human donor in good health (CMV status not recorded). Some clones in this sample may be carry-over from other donors' samples. The CDR3 sequence: CATSDRTSGGRDEQFF. The CDR3 DNA sequence: TGTGCCACCAGTGACCGGACTAGCGGGGGACGGGATGAGCAGTTCTTC.